The 23 T cell receptor beta chains below were found in one sample sequenced in a study of T cell responses to AZD1222 COVID-19 vaccine. Libraries were prepared by immunoSEQ multiplex PCR; TCRdb keeps only in-frame clonotypes and omits some of them. The repertoire holds about 130,000 clones, with 88% as singletons. The sample was peripheral blood, taken on day 0 of AZD1222 vaccination. The receptors originated from an adult in good health.

The genes are TRBV6-5 and TRBJ2-5; 11 nucleotides match TRBD1. The ends lost 4 bases at V and 4 bases at J; junction bases unmatched: 2. Germline V gene sequence: CDR1 MNHEY, CDR2 SVGAGI. The length of the CDR3 is 14 residues. CDR3 amino acids: CASSFGTGGETQYF. The CDR3 DNA follows: TGTGCCAGCAGTTTCGGGACAGGGGGAGAGACCCAGTACTTC.

CDR3 amino acids: CASSFHSTEAFF. The DNA of the CDR3 is TGTGCCAGCAGCTTCCACAGCACTGAAGCTTTCTTT. The J gene is TRBJ1-1, the V gene TRBV7-9; D unclear. This CDR3 has 12 residues. Trimming removed 3 bases at V and 4 bases at J, with 6 bases between. Germline V gives CDR1 SEHNR, CDR2 FQNEAQ (reference sequence).

Regarding this clone: The same CDR3 is also encoded by other DNA sequences in this sample. The chain combines TRBV5-4 with TRBJ1-1; 9 bases match TRBD1. CDR1 is SGHNT, CDR2 YYREEE, per germline (reference sequence). This CDR3 spans 14 amino acids. V shed 3 bases and J 2 bases; nucleotides not matched to a gene: 2. The CDR3 here is CASSWGQGNTEAFF. As DNA, the CDR3 is TGTGCCAGCAGCTGGGGACAGGGAAACACTGAAGCTTTCTTT.

This chain links TRBV11-2 with TRBJ1-2, with 8 bases fitting TRBD1. V trimming: 5 bases; J trimming: 2 bases; junction bases outside the gene matches: 10. This CDR3 is 16 amino acids long. The germline V gene has CDR1 SGHAT and CDR2 FQNNGV. DNA of the CDR3: TGTGCCAGCAGCCGGACGTCCGCAGGGGGCAACTATGGCTACACCTTC. This translates into CASSRTSAGGNYGYTF.

V usage is TRBV6-1 and J usage is TRBJ1-1; D unclear. V lost 0 bases, J lost 4 bases, and 3 bases lay in between. From germline, CDR1 is MNHNS and CDR2 SASEGT. The CDR3 runs to 12 residues. The CDR3 bases are TGTGCCAGCAGTGAAGCAGGCACTGAAGCTTTCTTT. Translation gives CASSEAGTEAFF.

This clone was counted a single time. This sequence joins TRBV6-5 and TRBJ1-4, with D possibly being TRBD1 (6 bases). CDR1 MNHEY and CDR2 SVGAGI come from the germline V gene. The germline V and J ends were trimmed by 0 bases and 5 bases, with 10 bases remaining between them. The CDR3 has 15 amino acids. CDR3: CASSYSGQKNEKLFF. CDR3 nucleotide sequence: TGTGCCAGCAGTTACTCTGGACAGAAGAATGAAAAACTGTTTTTT.

The chain is built from TRBV28 and TRBJ2-3; the D gene is possibly TRBD2 (6 bases). With 7 bases removed from V and 6 bases from J, the gap between germline ends came to 14 bases. CDR3 length equals 13 residues. The germline CDR1 and CDR2 sequences are MDHEN and SYDVKM. The CDR3 DNA follows: TGTGCCAGCAACCGGAGGGAGGTGGATACGCAGTATTTT. As protein: CASNRREVDTQYF. The complete variable domain, with remaining parts taken from reference TRBV28 and TRBJ2-3, reads DVKVTQSSRYLVKRTGEKVFLECVQDMDHENMFWYRQDPGLGLRLIYFSYDVKMKEKGDIPEGYSVSREKKERFSLILESASTNQTSMYLCASNRREVDTQYFGPGTRLTVL.

The chain is built from TRBV27 and TRBJ1-2; D uncertain. Germline loops: CDR1 MNHEY, CDR2 SMNVEV (reference sequence). V was cut by 2 bases and J by 0 bases, with 4 bases left in between. This CDR3 contains 13 residues. The CDR3, as DNA: TGTGCCAGCAGTTTAGGAGCTAACTATGGCTACACCTTC. It translates to CASSLGANYGYTF.

The chain recombines TRBV3-1 (or the pseudogene TRBV3-2) with TRBJ1-4; D uncertain. Germline CDR1 reads LGHDT; CDR2 reads YNNKEL (reference sequence). Deletions cut 0 bases from V and 7 bases from J, with 3 bases between. This CDR3 comprises 12 residues. The CDR3 region is CASSQDPEKLFF. DNA for the CDR3: TGTGCCAGCAGCCAAGATCCTGAAAAACTGTTTTTT.

As concerns this clone: One end of the junction does not line up with germline, which may come from a read error. This chain links TRBV7-9 with TRBJ2-5; 7 positions agree with TRBD1. This CDR3 is 14 amino acids long. The germline V gene has CDR1 SEHNR and CDR2 FQNEAQ (reference sequence). The CDR3 nucleotides read TGTGCCGGCAGCTTTAGGACAGGCCAAGAGACCCAGTACTTC. Protein: CAGSFRTGQETQYF.

The genes are TRBV4-1 and TRBJ1-6; no clear D gene. The length of the CDR3 is 16 residues. CDR1 is MGHRA and CDR2 is YSYEKL in the germline V gene. With 4 bases removed from V and 8 bases from J, the gap between germline ends came to 18 bases. The chain's CDR3 is CASSPVFKAIDSPLHF. The CDR3 nucleotides are TGCGCCAGCAGCCCAGTTTTTAAAGCAATAGATTCACCCCTCCACTTT.

The V call is TRBV19, the J call TRBJ1-6, with D possibly being TRBD1 (6 bases). This CDR3 is built from 14 residues. V lost 7 bases and J lost 10, with 17 bases in between. Germline V CDR1 and CDR2: LNHDA, SQIVND (reference sequence). The CDR3 here is CASTLQGIGSPLHF. Written as DNA, the CDR3 is TGTGCCAGTACCCTACAGGGAATCGGCTCACCCCTCCACTTT.

V usage is TRBV7-9 and J usage is TRBJ1-2; D may be TRBD1 (5 bases). Per the germline V gene, CDR1 is SEHNR and CDR2 is FQNEAQ (reference sequence). CDR3 length equals 14 residues. Trimming cost V 7 bases and J 2 bases, with 14 bases left between them. The CDR3 coding sequence is TGTGCCAGCAACCCGTCGGGGGGAAACTATGGCTACACCTTC. Amino acid sequence: CASNPSGGNYGYTF.

This rearrangement joins TRBV27 to TRBJ2-5; D call uncertain. The CDR3 length is 15 residues. CDR1 MNHEY and CDR2 SMNVEV come from the germline V gene (reference sequence). V lost 8 bases to trimming and J lost 9 bases, with 25 bases between them. CDR3 amino acids: CASSPPGQLQRPQYF. The CDR3 DNA follows: TGTGCCAGCTCGCCTCCCGGGCAACTTCAGAGACCCCAGTACTTC.

The rearrangement joins TRBV29-1 to TRBJ2-5, with 8 bases identical to TRBD2. This CDR3 is 14 amino acids long. Germline CDR1 and CDR2: SQVTM and ANQGSEA. The trim removed 7 bases at V and 2 bases at J, leaving 9 bases unmatched. DNA of the CDR3: TGCAGCGCTCCCCTCGGCGGGGGGCAAGAGACCCAGTACTTC. Translation: CSAPLGGGQETQYF.

This clone was counted only a few times. The CDR3, as DNA: TGTGCCAGCAGCTTAGCCCCGACGGGGCGCGACAATGAGCAGTTCTTC. This sequence encodes CASSLAPTGRDNEQFF. The V gene is TRBV7-6, the J gene TRBJ2-1; possibly TRBD1 or TRBD2 for D (5 bases each). CDR3 length: 16 residues. Germline CDR1 reads SGHVS; CDR2 reads FNYEAQ. Between the trimmed V and J ends, which lost 0 bases and 5 bases, there was a span of 14 bases.

This clone appeared a single time. Other DNA sequences from this sample encode an identical CDR3 as well. This chain uses TRBV3-1 (or the pseudogene TRBV3-2) with TRBJ2-7; 7 bases are shared with TRBD1. The CDR3 is 13 residues long. Trimming at V came to 4 bases and at J to 1 base, leaving 1 base not matched to a gene. Germline CDR1 LGHDT, CDR2 YNNKEL (reference sequence). The CDR3 region is CASSRGQSYEQYF. The CDR3 nucleotides are TGTGCCAGCAGCCGGGGACAGTCCTACGAGCAGTACTTC.

The V gene is TRBV12-3 or TRBV12-4, the J gene TRBJ1-1; 7 bases agree with TRBD1. The CDR3 covers 11 residues. The junction had 8 bases not matched to a gene; V was cut back by 8 bases and J by 11 bases. In nucleotides, the CDR3 is TGTGCCAGCGGCGACAGGGATTCGGCTTTCTTT. Translation: CASGDRDSAFF.

The gene calls are TRBV4-2 and TRBJ2-7, with unresolved D. The CDR3 covers 14 residues. Between the trimmed V and J ends, which lost 4 bases and 2 bases, there was a span of 12 bases. Germline V lookup: CDR1 LGHNA, CDR2 YNFKEQ. The CDR3, as DNA: TGTGCCAGCAGCCTGAGCGTGACCGCCTACGAGCAGTACTTC. Translating it yields CASSLSVTAYEQYF.

This clone was seen just once. The V and J genes are TRBV7-9 and TRBJ1-4; 10 nucleotides align to TRBD1. This CDR3 has 16 amino acids. The germline gives CDR1 SEHNR, CDR2 FQNEAQ (reference sequence). The junction had 13 bases not matched to a gene; V was cut back by 7 bases and J by 8 bases. In DNA form, the CDR3 reads TGTGCCAGCACCCTCAGGGGGGGACAGGGGAGAGAAAAACTGTTTTTT. It is translated as CASTLRGGQGREKLFF.

The rearrangement joins TRBV28 to TRBJ2-7; weak D call: TRBD2 (6 bases). The CDR3 spans 14 residues. Germline V lookup: CDR1 MDHEN, CDR2 SYDVKM. Trimming pared 3 bases from V and 0 bases from J, leaving 9 bases between. The CDR3 DNA is TGTGCCAGCAGTTTTGGGGGGTCCTCCTACGAGCAGTACTTC. Translating gives CASSFGGSSYEQYF.

This rearrangement joins TRBV3-1 (or the pseudogene TRBV3-2) to TRBJ1-1, with TRBD1 as a possible D gene (6 bases). V was trimmed by 0 bases and J by 10 bases, leaving 18 bases between them. The germline V gene encodes CDR1 LGHDT and CDR2 YNNKEL (reference sequence). The CDR3 is 15 residues long. The CDR3 loop reads CASSQDELQGRGAFF. The CDR3 coding sequence is TGTGCCAGCAGCCAAGATGAGTTGCAGGGGCGGGGAGCTTTCTTT.

This rearrangement joins TRBV19 to TRBJ2-1; D possibly matches TRBD1 or TRBD2 (7 bases each). Germline CDR1 reads LNHDA; CDR2 reads SQIVND (reference sequence). Deletions cut 7 bases from V and 6 bases from J, with 19 bases between. CDR3 length equals 15 residues. The CDR3 sequence is CASNPRGGQLNEQFF. CDR3 bases: TGTGCCAGTAACCCCAGGGGGGGGCAGCTCAATGAGCAGTTCTTC.